The rows below give T cell receptor beta chains drawn from one sample of a study of blood T cell repertoires in COVID-19. Assay used: immunoSEQ multiplex PCR; TCRdb lists only in-frame clones, some missing. This sample yields about 210,000 clones, of which approximately 89% are seen a single time; 4.5% to 5.5% belongs to the top ten. Sequenced sample: peripheral blood. The receptors come from a woman aged 40-49 years with acute or convalescent COVID-19. Both conserved end residues are part of each CDR3. Each record gives: V gene, D gene, J gene, clone size, CDR3 protein, CDR3 DNA. A D gene is named only where the DNA matches it firmly. Some rows mark clone size as missing; the rest say once, few, many or name a class of expanded clone.

>TRBV6-4|NA|TRBJ1-1|NA
CASRPGHHTEAFF
TGTGCCAGCAGGCCGGGACACCACACTGAAGCTTTCTTT
>TRBV11-3|TRBD1|TRBJ2-3|once
CASSLGDRETDTQYF
TGTGCCAGCAGCTTAGGGGACAGGGAAACAGATACGCAGTATTTT
>TRBV4-1|TRBD1|TRBJ1-5|once
CASMGTGYNQPQHF
TGCGCCAGCATGGGGACAGGCTACAATCAGCCCCAGCATTTT
>TRBV30|NA|TRBJ1-2|NA
CACPWEGPYGYTF
TGTGCCTGTCCTTGGGAGGGCCCCTATGGCTACACCTTC
>TRBV2|TRBD1|TRBJ1-4|NA
CASRGGQAEKLFF
TGTGCCAGCAGGGGAGGACAGGCCGAAAAACTGTTTTTT
>TRBV6-2/TRBV6-3|NA|TRBJ1-1|NA
CASSYDGSGWNTEAFF
TGTGCCAGCAGTTACGATGGATCAGGGTGGAACACTGAAGCTTTCTTT
>TRBV4-1|NA|TRBJ1-6|few
CASSQGTFLWRSPLHF
TGCGCCAGCAGCCAAGGGACTTTCCTCTGGCGGTCACCCCTCCACTTT
>TRBV14|NA|TRBJ2-5|NA
CASSHCSGLQETQYF
TGTGCCAGCAGCCATTGTTCAGGACTCCAAGAGACCCAGTACTTC
>TRBV6-2/TRBV6-3|TRBD2|TRBJ2-2|NA
CASSYSSGGVNTGELFF
TGTGCCAGCAGTTACTCTAGCGGGGGCGTGAACACCGGGGAGCTGTTTTTT
>TRBV13|TRBD2|TRBJ2-3|NA
CASRKAGRTDTQYF
TGTGCCAGCAGGAAAGCGGGACGCACAGATACGCAGTATTTT
>TRBV13|NA|TRBJ2-3|NA
CASSTAAATDTQYF
TGTGCCAGCAGCACCGCGGCAGCCACAGATACGCAGTATTTT
>TRBV29-1|TRBD1|TRBJ2-5|NA
CSVGGSTGGETQYF
TGCAGCGTCGGGGGTTCGACAGGGGGAGAGACCCAGTACTTC
>TRBV18|NA|TRBJ1-2|once
CASSPPRAANYGYTF
TGTGCCAGCTCACCACCGAGGGCAGCCAACTATGGCTACACCTTC
>TRBV12-3/TRBV12-4|NA|TRBJ1-1|NA
CASSPNPTEAFF
TGTGCCAGCAGTCCTAACCCCACTGAAGCTTTCTTT
>TRBV4-2|TRBD2|TRBJ2-2|NA
CASSLGLAWNTGELFF
TGTGCCAGCAGCCTCGGACTAGCTTGGAACACCGGGGAGCTGTTTTTT
>TRBV12-5|NA|TRBJ2-3|once
CASGGGGSTDTQYF
TGTGCTAGTGGGGGCGGGGGCTCGACAGATACGCAGTATTTT
>TRBV9|TRBD2|TRBJ2-4|NA
CASSSRIAGRDIQYF
TGTGCCAGCAGCTCCAGAATTGCCGGGAGGGACATTCAGTACTTC
>TRBV3-1/TRBV3-2|TRBD2|TRBJ2-1|NA
CASSQPRLAGGANEQFF
TGTGCCAGCAGCCAACCTCGACTAGCGGGGGGGGCCAATGAGCAGTTCTTC
>TRBV5-1|TRBD1|TRBJ1-3|once
CASSNTGVGNTIYF
TGCGCCAGCAGCAACACAGGGGTCGGAAACACCATATATTTT
>TRBV18|TRBD1|TRBJ1-3|NA
CASSPTKTGVSGNTIYF
TGTGCCAGCTCACCGACAAAAACAGGGGTCTCGGGAAACACCATATATTTT
>TRBV13|TRBD1|TRBJ1-2|NA
CASSLGRTGDGYTF
TGTGCCAGCAGCTTGGGGAGGACAGGGGATGGCTACACCTTC
>TRBV27|NA|TRBJ1-1|NA
CASRYREASTEAFF
TGTGCCAGCAGATACAGGGAAGCAAGTACTGAAGCTTTCTTT
>TRBV6-4|NA|TRBJ1-1|NA
CASRQGTEAFF
TGTGCCAGCAGGCAGGGAACTGAAGCTTTCTTT
>TRBV4-1|NA|TRBJ2-2|NA
CASSQYRTGELFF
TGCGCCAGCAGCCAATACAGAACCGGGGAGCTGTTTTTT
>TRBV6-6|NA|TRBJ2-3|NA
CASSLNTDTQYF
TGTGCCAGCAGTTTAAACACAGATACGCAGTATTTT
>TRBV5-1|TRBD1|TRBJ1-6|once
CASSPGQLVHNNSPLHF
TGCGCCAGCAGCCCGGGACAGCTGGTTCATAATAATTCACCCCTCCACTTT
>TRBV6-5|TRBD1|TRBJ1-1|NA
CASSYSDRVTEAFF
TGTGCCAGCAGTTACTCGGACAGGGTCACTGAAGCTTTCTTT
>TRBV7-9|NA|TRBJ1-1|NA
CASSLERGRTEAFF
TGTGCCAGCAGCTTAGAGCGGGGGCGAACTGAAGCTTTCTTT
>TRBV20-1|NA|TRBJ1-5|NA
CSASWSSRNQPQHF
TGCAGTGCTAGTTGGAGTTCGAGGAATCAGCCCCAGCATTTT
>TRBV27|NA|TRBJ1-4|NA
CASSFGQLANEKLFF
TGTGCCAGCAGTTTCGGACAACTGGCTAATGAAAAACTGTTTTTT
>TRBV4-1|TRBD1|TRBJ1-1|NA
CASSQAGTGIRNTEAFF
TGCGCCAGCAGCCAAGCCGGGACAGGGATACGGAACACTGAAGCTTTCTTT
>TRBV18|NA|TRBJ1-1|few
CASFLPHGLGQNTEAFF
TGTGCCAGCTTTCTTCCTCACGGGTTGGGGCAGAACACTGAAGCTTTCTTT
>TRBV6-5|NA|TRBJ1-1|NA
CASSYSYRVRDTEAFF
TGTGCCAGCAGTTACTCCTACAGGGTACGGGACACTGAAGCTTTCTTT
>TRBV4-2|NA|TRBJ1-4|once
CASSQGGEGEKLFF
TGTGCCAGCAGCCAGGGTGGTGAGGGTGAAAAACTGTTTTTT
>TRBV4-1|TRBD1|TRBJ1-1|NA
CASSQVVGGPVFEAFF
TGCGCCAGCAGCCAAGTTGTAGGGGGCCCCGTCTTTGAAGCTTTCTTT
>TRBV2|NA|TRBJ1-4|NA
CASTGEHKKLFF
TGTGCCAGCACGGGAGAGCACAAAAAACTGTTTTTT
>TRBV3-1/TRBV3-2|NA|TRBJ2-3|NA
CASSPVVGDTDTQYF
TGTGCCAGCAGCCCCGTGGTAGGGGACACAGATACGCAGTATTTT
>TRBV3-1/TRBV3-2|NA|TRBJ1-3|NA
CASGRGTRAAGNTIYF
TGTGCCAGCGGGCGGGGGACCAGGGCGGCTGGAAACACCATATATTTT
>TRBV12-5|NA|TRBJ1-3|NA
CASGLVRRGGNTIYF
TGTGCTAGTGGTTTGGTACGAAGGGGTGGAAACACCATATATTTT
>TRBV28|TRBD1|TRBJ1-2|NA
CASSFQGESGYTF
TGTGCCAGCAGTTTCCAGGGGGAGAGTGGCTACACCTTC
>TRBV6-1|NA|TRBJ2-1|NA
CASSEPGRGSAFF
TGTGCCAGCAGTGAACCCGGCAGGGGAAGCGCATTCTTC
>TRBV27|TRBD1|TRBJ1-1|NA
CASKGTGRVNTEAFF
TGTGCCAGCAAAGGGACAGGGCGGGTGAACACTGAAGCTTTCTTT
>TRBV5-1|TRBD2|TRBJ2-1|NA
CASSLVATSGAFNEQFF
TGCGCCAGCAGCCTCGTGGCAACTAGCGGGGCCTTCAATGAGCAGTTCTTC
>TRBV11-2|NA|TRBJ2-1|once
CASSLAGEGDEQFF
TGTGCCAGCAGCTTAGCGGGGGAAGGTGATGAGCAGTTCTTC
>TRBV10-3|NA|TRBJ1-1|NA
CAMALGAQNTEAFF
TGTGCCATGGCGTTGGGGGCCCAGAACACTGAAGCTTTCTTT